The entry below describes one T cell receptor (beta chain). This specimen includes other DNA sequences encoding the same CDR3. The study ran the assay at deep level. Profiling relied on immunoSEQ multiplex PCR, and the TCRdb table lists in-frame clones only, not all of them. The data show over 1.5 million clones, approximately 98% seen once. This entry comes from a study of shared clonotypes between healthy human individuals. CDR3 size: 13 residues. The germline V gene encodes CDR1 SQVTM and CDR2 ANQGSEA. V trimming: 4 bases; J trimming: 2 bases; junction bases outside the gene matches: 2. V and J are TRBV29-1 and TRBJ1-5, with 7 bases aligning to TRBD1. This clonotype was obtained from a young man in good health. Specimen: naive CD4+ T cells sorted from blood. Subset described: CD45RA+ positively selected. CDR3 sequence reads: CSVGQGGNQPQHF. DNA of the CDR3: TGCAGCGTTGGACAGGGCGGCAATCAGCCCCAGCATTTT.